One and the same sample provided the 11 T cell receptor beta chains below, sequenced in a study of T cell responses to AZD1222 COVID-19 vaccine. Only in-frame clones appear in the TCRdb table, and some are missing; sequencing was by immunoSEQ multiplex PCR. The sample lists some 83,000 clones, 70% to 90% occurring once. This sample comprised peripheral blood, obtained on day 0 of AZD1222 vaccination. The receptor source for this set is an adult in good health.

This clone was observed a single time. The rearrangement uses TRBV12-3 or TRBV12-4 and TRBJ1-1, with D unclear. CDR3 length equals 12 residues. The V end lost 6 bases, the J end lost 7 bases, and 12 bases lay between the germline ends. CDR3 loop: CASSRGLVEAFF. CDR3 DNA sequence: TGTGCCAGCAGCCGCGGGTTGGTTGAAGCTTTCTTT.

The chain joins TRBV7-9 to TRBJ1-6; 10 nucleotides align to TRBD1. The CDR3 contains 15 residues. The ends lost 6 bases at V and 8 bases at J; junction bases unmatched: 7. CDR1 SEHNR and CDR2 FQNEAQ come from the germline V gene (reference sequence). The CDR3 sequence is CASRTAGTGDSPLHF. Written as DNA, the CDR3 is TGTGCCAGCAGGACCGCCGGGACAGGGGATTCACCCCTCCACTTT.

The chain combines TRBV11-2 with TRBJ1-1, with a weak D call TRBD1 (6 bases). Trimming cost V 5 bases and J 6 bases, with 13 bases left between them. CDR3 length: 13 residues. In germline, CDR1 is SGHAT, CDR2 FQNNGV. The CDR3 nucleotides are TGTGCCAGCAGCCGGGACAACGGGCCTGAAGCTTTCTTT. It translates to CASSRDNGPEAFF.

This chain uses TRBV20-1 with TRBJ1-5, with D possibly matching TRBD1 (5 bases). Trimming took off 3 bases at V and 5 bases at J, with 11 bases between the two ends. The CDR3 is made up of 13 amino acids. In germline, CDR1 is DFQATT, CDR2 SNEGSKA (reference sequence). This CDR3 reads CSASSGNYQPQHF. DNA of the CDR3: TGCAGTGCTAGTTCAGGGAACTATCAGCCCCAGCATTTT.

J is TRBJ1-3 and V is TRBV6-6; a possible D gene is TRBD1 (5 bases). Germline lookup yields CDR1 MNHNY and CDR2 SVGAGI (reference sequence). The CDR3 has 17 amino acids. V dropped 5 bases and J dropped 2 bases, with 19 bases sitting between them. CDR3 loop: CASSPRTGTDPGNTIYF. In nucleotides, the CDR3 is TGTGCCAGCAGTCCTCGCACCGGGACCGACCCTGGAAACACCATATATTTT.

V gene TRBV12-3 or TRBV12-4 combines with J gene TRBJ2-3, with D hard to call. The CDR3 totals 13 residues. The ends were cut back, 1 base at V and 1 base at J, with 3 bases in the middle. In nucleotides, the CDR3 is TGTGCCAGCAGTTTAGTTGGCACAGATACGCAGTATTTT. Translation: CASSLVGTDTQYF.

This chain connects TRBV5-4 to TRBJ2-7, with TRBD1 matching over 8 bases. Germline trimming cut 0 bases from V and 1 base from J; bases unmatched to any gene: 12. This CDR3 is built from 18 residues. CDR1 is SGHNT, CDR2 YYREEE, per germline (reference sequence). CDR3 loop: CASSLDLPGTGSSYEQYF. CDR3 DNA: TGTGCCAGCAGCTTGGACCTTCCCGGGACAGGTTCTTCCTACGAGCAGTACTTC. Supplemented by reference TRBV5-4 and TRBJ2-7, the full variable domain reads ETGVTQSPTHLIKTRGQQVTLRCSSQSGHNTVSWYQQALGQGPQFIFQYYREEENGRGNFPPRFSGLQFPNYSSELNVNALELDDSALYLCASSLDLPGTGSSYEQYFGPGTRLTVT.

The chain couples TRBV5-4 to TRBJ2-7, with a possible D match to TRBD2 (5 bases). The CDR3 consists of 14 residues. Germline CDR1 reads SGHNT; CDR2 reads YYREEE (reference sequence). Trimming removed 0 bases at V and 4 bases at J, with 11 bases between. The CDR3 spells CASSLEGGPYEQYF. CDR3 bases: TGTGCCAGCAGCTTGGAAGGCGGGCCGTACGAGCAGTACTTC.

The chain is built from TRBV6-1 and TRBJ1-1; 11 bases align to TRBD1. The CDR3 runs 15 residues. Unmatched junction bases numbered 3, after V lost 0 bases and J lost 6 bases. Germline CDR1 MNHNS, CDR2 SASEGT. The CDR3 reads CASSEADRGRAEAFF. CDR3 in DNA: TGTGCCAGCAGTGAAGCGGACAGGGGGCGGGCTGAAGCTTTCTTT.

Details on this clone: One end of the junction does not line up with germline, which may come from a read error. The chain employs TRBV3-1 (or the pseudogene TRBV3-2) and TRBJ2-2; D is possibly TRBD2 (6 bases). Germline-derived CDR1 and CDR2 are LGHDT and YNNKEL (reference sequence). CDR3 length: 15 amino acids. CDR3 loop: CASSQGTSNTGELFF. The CDR3 nucleotides are TGTGCCAGCAGTCAAGGGACTTCGAACACCGGGGAGCTGTTTTTT.

The V call is TRBV19, the J call TRBJ2-3; D is possibly TRBD2 (6 bases). Trimming left V 3 bases short and J 0 bases short, with 16 bases between. In germline, CDR1 is LNHDA, CDR2 SQIVND (reference sequence). This CDR3 spans 17 amino acids. The CDR3 is CASSMYGPRGSTDTQYF. For the CDR3, the DNA is TGTGCCAGTAGTATGTATGGACCCCGGGGGAGCACAGATACGCAGTATTTT.